Reported below is one T cell receptor beta chain. The CDR3 spans 16 residues. V was trimmed by 3 bases and J by 0 bases, leaving 15 bases between them. Germline CDR1 is SNHLY and CDR2 is FYNNEI. TCRdb's copy holds only in-frame clones and misses some; the assay was immunoSEQ multiplex PCR. This sample has roughly 2.6 million clones, with roughly 92% found just once. This record belongs to a study of shared clonotypes between healthy human individuals. The authors divided CD4+ cells into CD45RA+ naive and CD45RA-negative memory subsets. The specimen sequenced was naive CD4+ T cells sorted from blood. The sample's subset: CD45RA+ positively selected. The sequence was collected from a man younger than 30 in good health. The V and J genes are TRBV2 and TRBJ2-7; D perhaps matches TRBD1 (5 bases). CDR3 DNA: TGTGCCAGCAGTGACCAGGGTATGTTTTTCTCCTACGAGCAGTACTTC. Translated, it gives CASSDQGMFFSYEQYF.